This T cell receptor beta chain was recorded in a study of PD-L1 blockade in urothelial cancer. Study summary: Prior regimens of chemotherapy numbered 0 to 3 per patient.

Here immunoSEQ multiplex PCR was the method, and the copy in TCRdb shows in-frame clones only, minus some. The profile shows tens of thousands of clones, 70% to 90% of them singletons. Between 1 and 8 samples per patient were obtained, pretreatment and on-treatment. Trimming removed 3 bases from V and 0 bases from J, with 5 bases in between. This CDR3 is built from 13 residues. CDR1 is SEHNR and CDR2 is FQNEAQ in the germline V gene (reference sequence). This rearrangement joins TRBV7-9 to TRBJ1-2, with D unclear. The receptor comes from a man aged 50-59 years with urothelial cancer. The material was PBMCs, obtained around atezolizumab (anti-PD-L1) treatment. This chain's CDR3 is CASSLAANYGYTF. DNA for the CDR3: TGTGCCAGCAGCTTGGCAGCTAACTATGGCTACACCTTC.